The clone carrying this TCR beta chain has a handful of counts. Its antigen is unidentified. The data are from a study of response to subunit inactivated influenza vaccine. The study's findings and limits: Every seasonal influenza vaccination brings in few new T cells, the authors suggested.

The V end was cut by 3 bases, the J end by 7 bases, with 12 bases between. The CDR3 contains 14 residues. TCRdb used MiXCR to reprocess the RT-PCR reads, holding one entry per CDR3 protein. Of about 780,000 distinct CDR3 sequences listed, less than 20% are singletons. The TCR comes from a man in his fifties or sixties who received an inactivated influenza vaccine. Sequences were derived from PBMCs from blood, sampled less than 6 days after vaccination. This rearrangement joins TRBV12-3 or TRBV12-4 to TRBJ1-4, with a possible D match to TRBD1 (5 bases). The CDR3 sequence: CASSFEGSGEKLFF. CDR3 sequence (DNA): TGTGCCAGCAGTTTCGAGGGGTCGGGTGAAAAACTGTTTTTT.